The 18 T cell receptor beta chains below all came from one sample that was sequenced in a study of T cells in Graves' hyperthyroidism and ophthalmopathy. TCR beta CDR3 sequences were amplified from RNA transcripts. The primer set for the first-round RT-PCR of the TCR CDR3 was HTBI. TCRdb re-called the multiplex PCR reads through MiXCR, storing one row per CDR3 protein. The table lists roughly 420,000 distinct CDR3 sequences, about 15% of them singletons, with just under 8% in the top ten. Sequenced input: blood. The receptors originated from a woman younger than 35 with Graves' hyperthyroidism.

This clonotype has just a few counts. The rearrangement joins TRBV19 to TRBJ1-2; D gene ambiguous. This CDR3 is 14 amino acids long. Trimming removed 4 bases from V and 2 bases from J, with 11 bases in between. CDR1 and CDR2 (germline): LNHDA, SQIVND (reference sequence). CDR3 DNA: TGTGCCAGTAGTACTAGAGGGAGGAACTATGGCTACACCTTC. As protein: CASSTRGRNYGYTF.

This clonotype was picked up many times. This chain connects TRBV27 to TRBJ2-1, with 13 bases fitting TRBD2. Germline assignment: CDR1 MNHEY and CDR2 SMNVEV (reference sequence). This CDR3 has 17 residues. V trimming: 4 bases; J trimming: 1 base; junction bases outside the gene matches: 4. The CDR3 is CASSSRTSGGSYNEQFF. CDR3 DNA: TGTGCCAGCAGTTCCCGGACTAGCGGGGGTTCCTACAATGAGCAGTTCTTC.

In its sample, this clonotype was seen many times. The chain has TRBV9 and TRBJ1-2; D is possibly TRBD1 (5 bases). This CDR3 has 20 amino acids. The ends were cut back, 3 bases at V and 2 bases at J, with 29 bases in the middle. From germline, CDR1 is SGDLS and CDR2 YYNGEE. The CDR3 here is CASSASHARDFRLWNYGYTF. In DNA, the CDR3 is TGTGCCAGCAGCGCGTCCCACGCTCGGGACTTCCGACTATGGAACTATGGCTACACCTTC.

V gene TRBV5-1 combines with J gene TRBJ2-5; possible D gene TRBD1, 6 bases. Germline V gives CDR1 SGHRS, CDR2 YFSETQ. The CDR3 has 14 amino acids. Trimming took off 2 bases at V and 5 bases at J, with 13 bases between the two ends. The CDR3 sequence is CASSFAGVGETQYF. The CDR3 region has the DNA TGCGCCAGCAGCTTTGCAGGGGTAGGGGAGACCCAGTACTTC.

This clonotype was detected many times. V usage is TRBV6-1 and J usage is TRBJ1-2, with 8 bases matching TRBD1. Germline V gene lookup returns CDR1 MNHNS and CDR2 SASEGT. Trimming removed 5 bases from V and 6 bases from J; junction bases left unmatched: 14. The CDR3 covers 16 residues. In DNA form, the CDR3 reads TGTGCCAGCAGTCCAAGGACAGGGCTCAGAAATCATGGCTACACCTTC. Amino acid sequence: CASSPRTGLRNHGYTF.

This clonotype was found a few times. CDR3 bases: TGTGCCATCAGTGAGTCGACAGTAAGTCCCTATGGCTACACCTTC. Translated: CAISESTVSPYGYTF. The rearrangement uses TRBV10-3 and TRBJ1-2; possibly TRBD1 for D (5 bases). Germline CDR1 and CDR2: ENHRY and SYGVKD. The V end lost 0 bases, the J end lost 4 bases, and 12 bases lay between the germline ends. The CDR3 totals 15 residues.

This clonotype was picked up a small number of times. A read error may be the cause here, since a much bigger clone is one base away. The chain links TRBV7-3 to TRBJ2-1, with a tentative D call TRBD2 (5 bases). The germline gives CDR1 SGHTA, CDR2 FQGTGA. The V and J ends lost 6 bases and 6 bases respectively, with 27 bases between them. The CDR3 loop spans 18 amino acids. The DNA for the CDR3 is TGTGCCAGCAGTCCCAACCCCCCAGCGGTTGCCCTTGGCAATGAGCAGTTCTTC. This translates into CASSPNPPAVALGNEQFF.

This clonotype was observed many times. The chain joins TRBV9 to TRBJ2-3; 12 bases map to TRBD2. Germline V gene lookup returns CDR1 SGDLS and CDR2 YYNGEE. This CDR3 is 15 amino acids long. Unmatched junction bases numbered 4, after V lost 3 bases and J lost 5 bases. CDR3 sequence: CASSGLAGGGDTQYF. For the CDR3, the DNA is TGTGCCAGCAGCGGCCTAGCGGGAGGGGGAGATACGCAGTATTTT.

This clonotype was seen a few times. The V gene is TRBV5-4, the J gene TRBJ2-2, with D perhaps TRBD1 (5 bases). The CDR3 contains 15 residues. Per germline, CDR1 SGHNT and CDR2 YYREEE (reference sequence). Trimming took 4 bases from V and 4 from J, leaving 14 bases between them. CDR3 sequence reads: CASSPRTRPTGELFF. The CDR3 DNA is TGTGCCAGCAGCCCCCGGACACGACCCACCGGGGAGCTGTTTTTT. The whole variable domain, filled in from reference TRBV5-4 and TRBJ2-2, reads ETGVTQSPTHLIKTRGQQVTLRCSSQSGHNTVSWYQQALGQGPQFIFQYYREEENGRGNFPPRFSGLQFPNYSSELNVNALELDDSALYLCASSPRTRPTGELFFGEGSRLTVL.

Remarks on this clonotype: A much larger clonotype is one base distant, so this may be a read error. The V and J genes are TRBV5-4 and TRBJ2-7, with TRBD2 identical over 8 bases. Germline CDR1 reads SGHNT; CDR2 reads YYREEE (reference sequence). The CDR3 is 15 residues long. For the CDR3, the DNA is TGTGCCAACAGCATACAAAGCGGGAGCTCCTACGAGCAGTACTTC. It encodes CANSIQSGSSYEQYF.

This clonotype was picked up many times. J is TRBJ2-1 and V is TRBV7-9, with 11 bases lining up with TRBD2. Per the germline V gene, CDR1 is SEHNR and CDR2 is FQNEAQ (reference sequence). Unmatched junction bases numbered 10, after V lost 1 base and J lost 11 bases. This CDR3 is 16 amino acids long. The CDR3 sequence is CASSLGTTGTSGKQFF. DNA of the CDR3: TGTGCCAGCAGCTTAGGGACTACCGGGACTAGCGGTAAGCAGTTCTTC.

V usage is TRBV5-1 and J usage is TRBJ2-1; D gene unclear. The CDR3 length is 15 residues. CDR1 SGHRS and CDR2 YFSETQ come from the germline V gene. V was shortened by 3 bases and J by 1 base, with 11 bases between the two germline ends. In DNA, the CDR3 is TGCGCCAGCAGCTCCCGAGAGCCATCCTACAATGAGCAGTTCTTC. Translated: CASSSREPSYNEQFF.

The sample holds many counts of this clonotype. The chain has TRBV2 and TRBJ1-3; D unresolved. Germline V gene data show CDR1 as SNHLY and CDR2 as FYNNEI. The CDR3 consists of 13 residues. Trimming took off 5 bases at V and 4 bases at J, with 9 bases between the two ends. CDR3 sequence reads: CASSKGSGNTIYF. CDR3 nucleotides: TGTGCCAGCAGTAAAGGGTCGGGAAACACCATATATTTT. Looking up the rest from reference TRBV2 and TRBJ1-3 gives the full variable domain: EPEVTQTPSHQVTQMGQEVILRCVPISNHLYFYWYRQILGQKVEFLVSFYNNEISEKSEIFDDQFSVERPDGSNFTLKIRSTKLEDSAMYFCASSKGSGNTIYFGEGSWLTVV.

CDR3: CASSETGENEKLFF. The DNA for the CDR3 is TGCGCCAGCAGCGAAACAGGGGAAAATGAAAAACTGTTTTTT. The chain combines TRBV5-1 with TRBJ1-4; 7 nucleotides line up with TRBD1. This CDR3 is built from 14 residues. The ends lost 4 bases at V and 5 bases at J; junction bases unmatched: 5. Germline V gene lookup returns CDR1 SGHRS and CDR2 YFSETQ. The entire variable domain, with the rest obtained from reference TRBV5-1 and TRBJ1-4, is as follows: KAGVTQTPRYLIKTRGQQVTLSCSPISGHRSVSWYQQTPGQGLQFLFEYFSETQRNKGNFPGRFSGRQFSNSRSEMNVSTLELGDSALYLCASSETGENEKLFFGSGTQLSVL.

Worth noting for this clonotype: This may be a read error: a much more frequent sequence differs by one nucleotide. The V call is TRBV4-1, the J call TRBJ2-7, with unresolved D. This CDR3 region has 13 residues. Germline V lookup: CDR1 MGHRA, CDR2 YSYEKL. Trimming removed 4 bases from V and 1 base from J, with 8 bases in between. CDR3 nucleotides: TGCGCCAGCAGCCCTAATCGTTCCTACGAGCAGTACTTC. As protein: CASSPNRSYEQYF.

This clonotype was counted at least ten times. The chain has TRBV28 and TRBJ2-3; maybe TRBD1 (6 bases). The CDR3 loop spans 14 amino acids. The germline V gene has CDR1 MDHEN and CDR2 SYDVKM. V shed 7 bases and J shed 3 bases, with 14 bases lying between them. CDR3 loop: CASTARDITDTQYF. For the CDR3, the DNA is TGTGCCAGCACCGCCCGGGACATTACAGATACGCAGTATTTT.

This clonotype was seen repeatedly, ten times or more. This chain's CDR3 is CASSLEMTSRGDEQFF. The CDR3 DNA reads TGTGCCAGCAGCTTAGAGATGACTAGTAGGGGAGACGAGCAGTTCTTC. The chain links TRBV11-3 to TRBJ2-1; TRBD2 is a possible D gene (6 bases). CDR3 size: 16 residues. Per germline, CDR1 SGHNT and CDR2 YENEEA. V was clipped by 0 bases and J by 10 bases, with 19 bases between them.

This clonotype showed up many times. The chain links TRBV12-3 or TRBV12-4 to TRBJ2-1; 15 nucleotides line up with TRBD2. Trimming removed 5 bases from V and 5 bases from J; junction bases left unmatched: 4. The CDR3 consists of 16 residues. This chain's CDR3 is CASSNGTSGRNNEQFF. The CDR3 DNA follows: TGTGCCAGCAGTAACGGGACTAGCGGGAGGAACAATGAGCAGTTCTTC.